This entry lists 20 T cell receptor beta chains sequenced from one sample in a study of OX40 agonist ivuxolimab in advanced cancers. Sequencing was performed with immunoSEQ multiplex PCR; in TCRdb, only in-frame clones are kept and a portion is missing. This table has roughly 64,000 clones, approximately 90% appearing once. The starting material was CD4+ or CD8+ T cells sorted from blood, obtained in a trial of the OX40 agonist ivuxolimab. The receptors originated from an adult with an advanced solid tumor such as melanoma, head and neck, liver or kidney cancer.

This chain uses TRBV18 with TRBJ2-1, with D hard to call. V lost 0 bases, J lost 0 bases, and 18 bases lay in between. The germline V gene encodes CDR1 KGHSH and CDR2 LQKENI. This CDR3 has 19 residues. Here the CDR3 reads CASSPPPGTHIGSYNEQFF. The CDR3 nucleotides read TGTGCCAGCTCACCACCTCCGGGCACCCACATCGGCTCCTACAATGAGCAGTTCTTC.

Points on this clone: One end of the junction varies from germline; a read error may be responsible. V and J are TRBV7-9 and TRBJ2-2; TRBD2 matches at 12 bases. CDR1 is SEHNR, CDR2 FQNEAQ, per germline (reference sequence). This CDR3 region has 15 residues. CDR3 sequence: CASSLAGGPYGELFF. The CDR3 nucleotides read TGTGCCAGCAGCCTAGCGGGAGGGCCATACGGGGAGCTGTTTTTT.

V is TRBV21-1 and J is TRBJ2-5. TRBV21-1 is tagged as a pseudogene. There are 13 residues in the CDR3. In DNA form, the CDR3 reads TGTGCCAGCACCCCGGCCCCACAAGAGACCCAGTACTTC. This encodes CASTPAPQETQYF.

The rearrangement uses TRBV30 and TRBJ1-2; a possible D gene is TRBD1 (6 bases). V was pared by 7 bases and J by 4 bases, with 16 bases between. Germline values: CDR1 GTSNPN, CDR2 SVGIG (reference sequence). The CDR3 length is 13 residues. The CDR3 loop is CASTPGQGYGYTF. The CDR3 region has the DNA TGTGCCTCAACCCCGGGACAAGGCTATGGCTACACCTTC.

The chain recombines TRBV6-5 with TRBJ2-7; TRBD2 matches at 9 bases. The J segment lost 3 bases and the V segment lost 6 bases, leaving 3 bases of the junction unmatched. The CDR3 has 13 residues. The V gene's germline CDR1 is MNHEY and CDR2 SVGAGI. This CDR3 is CASRKREVYEQYF. CDR3 in DNA: TGTGCCAGCAGAAAGCGGGAGGTCTACGAGCAGTACTTC.

V is TRBV27 and J is TRBJ2-4; 7 nucleotides align to TRBD1. The CDR3 covers 15 residues. From germline, CDR1 is MNHEY and CDR2 SMNVEV (reference sequence). V gave up 6 bases and J gave up 8 bases; unmatched junction bases: 13. The DNA of the CDR3 is TGTGCCAGCAGAAGGACAGGTTGGGGTTTGTACATTCAGTACTTC. Protein sequence: CASRRTGWGLYIQYF.

The table lists this clone with a few counts. J is TRBJ2-4 and V is TRBV18; D is ambiguous. The ends were cut back, 3 bases at V and 0 bases at J, with 15 bases in the middle. This CDR3 is built from 17 residues. CDR1 and CDR2 (germline): KGHSH, LQKENI. The CDR3 region is CASSPIYTQGAKNIQYF. The CDR3 DNA reads TGTGCCAGCTCACCGATTTACACCCAAGGAGCCAAAAACATTCAGTACTTC. Using reference TRBV18 and TRBJ2-4 for the parts outside the CDR3, the full variable domain is NAGVMQNPRHLVRRRGQEARLRCSPMKGHSHVYWYRQLPEEGLKFMVYLQKENIIDESGMPKERFSAEFPKEGPSILRIQQVVRGDSAAYFCASSPIYTQGAKNIQYFGAGTRLSVL.

The gene calls are TRBV18 and TRBJ2-5; D gene ambiguous. The end of the DNA is better explained by TRBJ2-7, so the J call may be wrong. CDR1 is KGHSH and CDR2 is LQKENI in the germline V gene. The CDR3 totals 11 residues. CDR3 sequence: CASSGSYEQYF. CDR3 nucleotides: TGTGCCAGCTCGGGCTCCTACGAGCAGTACTTC.

V gene TRBV7-9 combines with J gene TRBJ1-4; no clear D. CDR1 is SEHNR, CDR2 FQNEAQ, per germline (reference sequence). CDR3 length: 14 amino acids. V was shortened by 1 base and J by 3 bases, with 6 bases between the two germline ends. CDR3 nucleotide sequence: TGTGCCAGCAGCTTAGGCGAAGCTAATGAAAAACTGTTTTTT. This encodes CASSLGEANEKLFF.

This rearrangement joins TRBV11-2 to TRBJ2-7, with 11 bases fitting TRBD1. J gave up 3 bases and V 4 bases, and 8 bases lay outside the gene matches. Per the germline V gene, CDR1 is SGHAT and CDR2 is FQNNGV. This CDR3 has 16 amino acids. The CDR3 DNA follows: TGTGCCAGCAGCTCCAGATCCGGGACAGGGGGCTACGAGCAGTACTTC. Amino acid sequence: CASSSRSGTGGYEQYF.

V gene TRBV7-9 combines with J gene TRBJ2-7, with D tentatively TRBD2 (6 bases). The CDR3 extends over 12 amino acids. Germline V gene data show CDR1 as SEHNR and CDR2 as FQNEAQ (reference sequence). Trimming shortened V by 5 bases and J by 12 bases, and 17 bases separated the two germline ends. CDR3 loop: CASSLEGLSWYF. The DNA of the CDR3 is TGTGCCAGCAGCCTAGAGGGACTCTCGTGGTACTTC.

The chain uses TRBV7-9 and TRBJ2-5; 10 bases map to TRBD1. Germline-derived CDR1 and CDR2 are SEHNR and FQNEAQ (reference sequence). CDR3 size: 14 residues. The V and J ends lost 5 bases and 5 bases, in that order; junction bases with no gene match: 5. The CDR3 sequence is CASSRQGAGETQYF. CDR3 coding DNA: TGTGCCAGCAGCCGACAGGGGGCCGGGGAGACCCAGTACTTC.

The chain couples TRBV28 to TRBJ2-1; 8 positions match TRBD1. The trim removed 8 bases at V and 2 bases at J, leaving 17 bases unmatched. Germline V gene lookup returns CDR1 MDHEN and CDR2 SYDVKM. CDR3 length: 18 amino acids. This CDR3 reads CASGIGTGMDFPYNEQFF. CDR3 bases: TGTGCCAGCGGCATCGGGACAGGTATGGATTTTCCCTACAATGAGCAGTTCTTC.

The chain employs TRBV7-2 and TRBJ2-2; 11 bases are a match to TRBD2. CDR3 length: 15 amino acids. The junction had 2 bases not matched to a gene; V was cut back by 3 bases and J by 5 bases. Germline loops: CDR1 SGHTA, CDR2 FQGNSA. The DNA of the CDR3 is TGTGCCAGCAGCTTGGCTAGCGGGGGGACCGGGGAGCTGTTTTTT. Residues: CASSLASGGTGELFF.

The chain uses TRBV7-8 and TRBJ2-3; 12 nucleotides agree with TRBD2. CDR1 SGHVS and CDR2 FQNEAQ come from the germline V gene. The trim removed 5 bases at V and 2 bases at J, leaving 11 bases unmatched. The CDR3 runs 18 residues. The CDR3 reads CASSPYRLAGELTDTQYF. CDR3 DNA sequence: TGTGCCAGCAGCCCGTACCGACTAGCGGGAGAACTCACAGATACGCAGTATTTT.

The chain joins TRBV19 to TRBJ2-3; 7 positions match TRBD1. The CDR3 is made up of 16 amino acids. Germline trimming cut 3 bases from V and 1 base from J; bases unmatched to any gene: 7. CDR1 is LNHDA, CDR2 SQIVND, per germline (reference sequence). The chain's CDR3 is CASSIRRTGRTDTQYF. In DNA form, the CDR3 reads TGTGCCAGTAGTATTCGCCGGACAGGCCGCACAGATACGCAGTATTTT. Using reference TRBV19 and TRBJ2-3 for the parts outside the CDR3, the full variable domain is DGGITQSPKYLFRKEGQNVTLSCEQNLNHDAMYWYRQDPGQGLRLIYYSQIVNDFQKGDIAEGYSVSREKKESFPLTVTSAQKNPTAFYLCASSIRRTGRTDTQYFGPGTRLTVL.

J is TRBJ1-1 and V is TRBV27; D gene unclear. Trimming left V 2 bases short and J 6 bases short, with 10 bases between. Germline V lookup: CDR1 MNHEY, CDR2 SMNVEV (reference sequence). This CDR3 region has 13 residues. The CDR3 coding sequence is TGTGCCAGCAGTTTACGGGGAGCCCCTGAAGCTTTCTTT. Translated: CASSLRGAPEAFF.

The chain is built from TRBV7-2 and TRBJ2-5; D unresolved. The CDR3 has 14 residues. Trimming shortened V by 2 bases and J by 5 bases, and 12 bases separated the two germline ends. The germline gives CDR1 SGHTA, CDR2 FQGNSA. The CDR3 here is CASSLQVLGETQYF. The CDR3, as DNA: TGTGCCAGCAGCTTACAGGTTTTAGGCGAGACCCAGTACTTC.

This clone has a single count. The chain links TRBV7-9 to TRBJ2-1; D remains ambiguous. Germline V CDR1 and CDR2: SEHNR, FQNEAQ (reference sequence). Trimming left V 10 bases short and J 7 bases short, with 11 bases between. This CDR3 is built from 11 residues. CDR3 region: CATTQDNEQFF. In DNA form, the CDR3 reads TGTGCCACCACCCAGGATAATGAGCAGTTCTTC. The entire variable domain, with the rest obtained from reference TRBV7-9 and TRBJ2-1, is as follows: DTGVSQNPRHKITKRGQNVTFRCDPISEHNRLYWYRQTLGQGPEFLTYFQNEAQLEKSRLLSDRFSAERPKGSFSTLEIQRTEQGDSAMYLCATTQDNEQFFGPGTRLTVL.

The rearrangement joins TRBV30 to TRBJ2-2; D not certain. This CDR3 contains 13 residues. The V gene's germline CDR1 is GTSNPN and CDR2 SVGIG (reference sequence). Between the trimmed V and J ends, which lost 4 bases and 1 base, there was a span of 7 bases. CDR3 sequence reads: CAWNLGNTGELFF. CDR3 DNA: TGTGCCTGGAATCTGGGGAACACCGGGGAGCTGTTTTTT.